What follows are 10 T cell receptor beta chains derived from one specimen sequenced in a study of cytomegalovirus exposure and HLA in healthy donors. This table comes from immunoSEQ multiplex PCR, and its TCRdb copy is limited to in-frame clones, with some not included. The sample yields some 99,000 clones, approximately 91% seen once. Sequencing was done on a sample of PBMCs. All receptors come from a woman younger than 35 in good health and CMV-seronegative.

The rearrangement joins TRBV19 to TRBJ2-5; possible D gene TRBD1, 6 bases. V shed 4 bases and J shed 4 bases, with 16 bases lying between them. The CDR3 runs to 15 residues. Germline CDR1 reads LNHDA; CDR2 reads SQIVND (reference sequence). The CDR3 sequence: CASSTQQGSTETQYF. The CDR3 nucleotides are TGTGCCAGTAGTACGCAACAGGGATCGACAGAGACCCAGTACTTC.

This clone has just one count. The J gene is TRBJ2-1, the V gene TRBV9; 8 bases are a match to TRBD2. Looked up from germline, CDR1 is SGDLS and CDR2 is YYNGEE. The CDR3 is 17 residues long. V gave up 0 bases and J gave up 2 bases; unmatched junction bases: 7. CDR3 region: CASSVEWAGGPYNEQFF. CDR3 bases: TGTGCCAGCAGCGTAGAATGGGCGGGAGGCCCCTACAATGAGCAGTTCTTC.

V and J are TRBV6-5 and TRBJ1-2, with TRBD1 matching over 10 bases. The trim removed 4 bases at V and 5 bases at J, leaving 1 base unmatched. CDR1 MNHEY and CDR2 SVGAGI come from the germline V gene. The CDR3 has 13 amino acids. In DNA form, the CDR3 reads TGTGCCAGCAGTTCGGACAGGGGGTATGGCTACACCTTC. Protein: CASSSDRGYGYTF.

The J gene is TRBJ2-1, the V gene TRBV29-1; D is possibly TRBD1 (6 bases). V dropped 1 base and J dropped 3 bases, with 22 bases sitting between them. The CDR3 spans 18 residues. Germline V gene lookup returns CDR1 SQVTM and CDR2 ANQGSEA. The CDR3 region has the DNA TGCAGCGTTGAAGGCTCTATTGAGCAGGGGTCCGACTACAATGAGCAGTTCTTC. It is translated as CSVEGSIEQGSDYNEQFF.

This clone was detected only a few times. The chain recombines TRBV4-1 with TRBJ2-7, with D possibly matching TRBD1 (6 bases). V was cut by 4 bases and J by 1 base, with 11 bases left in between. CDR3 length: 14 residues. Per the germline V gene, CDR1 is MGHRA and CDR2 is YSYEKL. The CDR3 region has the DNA TGCGCCAGCAGCCCGCAGGGGTATTCCTACGAGCAGTACTTC. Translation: CASSPQGYSYEQYF.

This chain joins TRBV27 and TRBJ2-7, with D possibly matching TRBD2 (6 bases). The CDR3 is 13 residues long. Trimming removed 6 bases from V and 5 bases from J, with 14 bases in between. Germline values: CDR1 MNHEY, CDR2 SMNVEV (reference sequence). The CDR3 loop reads CASRFRDFNEQYF. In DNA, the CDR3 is TGTGCCAGCAGATTTCGGGACTTCAACGAGCAGTACTTC.

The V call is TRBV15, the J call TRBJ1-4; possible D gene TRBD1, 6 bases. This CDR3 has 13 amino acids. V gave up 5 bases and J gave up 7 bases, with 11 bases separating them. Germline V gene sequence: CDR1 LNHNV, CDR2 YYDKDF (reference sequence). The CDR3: CATSLNRVEKLFF. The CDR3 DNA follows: TGTGCCACCAGCCTTAACAGGGTTGAAAAACTGTTTTTT. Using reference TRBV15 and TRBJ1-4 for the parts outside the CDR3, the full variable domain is DAMVIQNPRYQVTQFGKPVTLSCSQTLNHNVMYWYQQKSSQAPKLLFHYYDKDFNNEADTPDNFQSRRPNTSFCFLDIRSPGLGDTAMYLCATSLNRVEKLFFGSGTQLSVL.

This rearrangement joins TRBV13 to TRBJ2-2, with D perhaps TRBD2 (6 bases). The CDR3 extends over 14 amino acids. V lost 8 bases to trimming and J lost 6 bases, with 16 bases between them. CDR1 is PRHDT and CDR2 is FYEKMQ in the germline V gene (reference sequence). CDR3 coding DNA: TGTGCCAGCGTGGTCGCGGGACTCCCCGGGGAGCTGTTTTTT. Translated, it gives CASVVAGLPGELFF.

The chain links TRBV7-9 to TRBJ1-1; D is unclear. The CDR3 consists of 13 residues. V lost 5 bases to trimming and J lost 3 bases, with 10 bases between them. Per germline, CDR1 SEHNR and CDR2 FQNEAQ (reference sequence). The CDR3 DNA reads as TGTGCCAGCAGCCCCCAGGTTGACACTGAAGCTTTCTTT. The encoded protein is CASSPQVDTEAFF. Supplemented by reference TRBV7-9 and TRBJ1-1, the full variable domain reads DTGVSQNPRHKITKRGQNVTFRCDPISEHNRLYWYRQTLGQGPEFLTYFQNEAQLEKSRLLSDRFSAERPKGSFSTLEIQRTEQGDSAMYLCASSPQVDTEAFFGQGTRLTVV.

CDR3: CASSQELFTQGYGYTF. The DNA of the CDR3 is TGTGCCAGCAGCCAAGAGCTCTTCACGCAGGGCTATGGCTACACCTTC. The chain uses TRBV4-2 and TRBJ1-2; a possible D gene is TRBD1 (5 bases). V was cut by 0 bases and J by 4 bases, with 15 bases left in between. Germline-derived CDR1 and CDR2 are LGHNA and YNFKEQ. CDR3 size: 16 residues.